Presented here are 20 T cell receptor beta chains from one specimen sequenced in a study of blood T cells in healthy people across ages. With a J-beta primer mix and a sample-barcoded 5' primer, a second PCR ran about 7 to 12 cycles. TCRdb independently ran MiXCR on the 5' RACE reads; one entry per CDR3 protein. The top ten clones hold 3% to 4% of a sample with nearly 800,000 distinct CDR3 sequences, around a quarter of them seen once. This same sample was also taken into another study, of T cells of mothers and their children.

Sequenced sample: blood. The receptor source for this set is a boy aged 5-17 years in good health.

The rearrangement uses TRBV5-1 and TRBJ1-4; no reliable D call. The CDR3 has 15 residues. Germline lookup yields CDR1 SGHRS and CDR2 YFSETQ. Trimming took off 5 bases at V and 10 bases at J, with 21 bases between the two ends. CDR3 loop: CASRDRRTNEGKLFF. CDR3 bases: TGCGCCAGCAGGGACCGGCGGACTAATGAAGGAAAACTGTTTTTT.

This clonotype was seen only a few times. The chain recombines TRBV28 with TRBJ1-2; 7 nucleotides line up with TRBD1. The CDR3 totals 14 residues. CDR1 is MDHEN, CDR2 SYDVKM, per germline. J was trimmed by 0 bases and V by 4 bases; bases with no gene match: 2. The CDR3 DNA reads TGTGCCAGCAGTTACAGGGGAGCTAACTATGGCTACACCTTC. It specifies CASSYRGANYGYTF.

V usage is TRBV7-2 and J usage is TRBJ1-1, with 7 bases matching TRBD1. V shed 3 bases, J shed 4 bases, and the junction held 8 bases outside the gene matches. The CDR3 has 15 residues. Per germline, CDR1 SGHTA and CDR2 FQGNSA. CDR3 bases: TGTGCCAGCAGCTTGAAAGGGGGCGGGTTCACTGAAGCTTTCTTT. This translates into CASSLKGGGFTEAFF.

This clonotype was seen only a few times. The rearrangement joins TRBV4-1 to TRBJ2-1; TRBD2 is a possible D gene (6 bases). Trimming removed 1 base at V and 2 bases at J, with 12 bases between. The CDR3 is made up of 16 amino acids. Germline-derived CDR1 and CDR2 are MGHRA and YSYEKL. The CDR3 reads CASSQVVGSTYNEQFF. In DNA form, the CDR3 reads TGCGCCAGCAGCCAAGTCGTCGGGAGCACCTACAATGAGCAGTTCTTC.

This clonotype was detected only a few times. This sequence joins TRBV7-2 and TRBJ2-5, with D possibly being TRBD2 (7 bases). Germline lookup yields CDR1 SGHTA and CDR2 FQGNSA. This CDR3 spans 16 amino acids. Trimming took off 5 bases at V and 2 bases at J, with 18 bases between the two ends. CDR3 residues: CASSGAGTGRQETQYF. CDR3 nucleotides: TGTGCCAGCAGCGGAGCGGGAACAGGGCGGCAAGAGACCCAGTACTTC.

The chain uses TRBV5-1 and TRBJ2-7; unclear D gene. This CDR3 region has 12 residues. V lost 0 bases and J lost 7, with 8 bases in between. The V gene's germline CDR1 is SGHRS and CDR2 YFSETQ. CDR3 region: CASSLVSAEQYF. Written as DNA, the CDR3 is TGCGCCAGCAGCTTGGTTTCAGCTGAGCAGTACTTC.

The chain couples TRBV10-3 to TRBJ2-5; D gene unclear. The germline V and J ends were trimmed by 0 bases and 2 bases, with 4 bases remaining between them. The CDR3 runs to 13 residues. Per germline, CDR1 ENHRY and CDR2 SYGVKD. The CDR3 region has the DNA TGTGCCATCAGTGAGTCTAGTCAAGAGACCCAGTACTTC. Protein product: CAISESSQETQYF.

This clonotype was seen only a few times. This chain links TRBV7-3 with TRBJ2-5, with D perhaps given as TRBD1 or TRBD2 (5 bases each). V gave up 8 bases and J gave up 1 base, with 11 bases separating them. This CDR3 contains 13 residues. The germline V gene encodes CDR1 SGHTA and CDR2 FQGTGA. The CDR3 region is CASGDGVQETQYF. As DNA, the CDR3 is TGTGCCAGCGGGGACGGGGTCCAAGAGACCCAGTACTTC.

This chain joins TRBV6-5 and TRBJ2-1; weak D call: TRBD2 (5 bases). V dropped 5 bases and J dropped 4 bases, with 12 bases sitting between them. Per the germline V gene, CDR1 is MNHEY and CDR2 is SVGAGI. This CDR3 is built from 14 residues. The DNA for the CDR3 is TGTGCCAGCAGTACTAGTAGTTCGTACAATGAGCAGTTCTTC. It codes for CASSTSSSYNEQFF.

The CDR3 DNA is TGTGCCAGCAGTTACTCGGGGAGGAATCAGCCCCAGCATTTT. This encodes CASSYSGRNQPQHF. The chain carries TRBV6-2 or TRBV6-3 and TRBJ1-5; D gene ambiguous. Trimming cost V 0 bases and J 4 bases, with 7 bases left between them. This CDR3 is built from 14 residues. Germline CDR1 MNHEY, CDR2 SVGEGT.

This clonotype came up many times. The chain is built from TRBV20-1 and TRBJ2-5; the match to TRBD2 covers 13 bases. The CDR3 totals 15 residues. V lost 0 bases, J lost 11 bases, and 9 bases stayed unmatched. Germline V lookup: CDR1 DFQATT, CDR2 SNEGSKA (reference sequence). CDR3 loop: CSARDAGTSGAAQYF. Here the CDR3 DNA reads TGCAGTGCTAGAGACGCCGGGACTAGCGGGGCCGCGCAGTACTTC.

This sequence joins TRBV4-1 and TRBJ2-7, with TRBD1 matching over 9 bases. CDR3 size: 15 residues. Trimming at V came to 4 bases and at J to 0 bases, leaving 4 bases not matched to a gene. Germline V CDR1 and CDR2: MGHRA, YSYEKL. CDR3 region: CASSPTGGLSYEQYF. CDR3 nucleotides: TGCGCCAGCAGCCCGACAGGGGGTCTCTCCTACGAGCAGTACTTC.

This chain uses TRBV12-3 or TRBV12-4 with TRBJ2-7; a possible D gene is TRBD1 (6 bases). V was pared by 6 bases and J by 3 bases, with 12 bases between. The CDR3 contains 13 residues. In nucleotides, the CDR3 is TGTGCCAGCAGGGGATTGGACAGCTACGAGCAGTACTTC. The encoded protein is CASRGLDSYEQYF.

This clonotype was seen more than once but under ten times. The chain joins TRBV7-8 to TRBJ2-2, with a possible D match to TRBD2 (6 bases). V dropped 2 bases and J dropped 5 bases, with 15 bases sitting between them. Germline CDR1 reads SGHVS; CDR2 reads FQNEAQ. The CDR3 has 16 residues. The CDR3 nucleotides read TGTGCCAGCAGCTTAAGGGGCAGGCGGGGAACCGGGGAGCTGTTTTTT. This codes for CASSLRGRRGTGELFF.

The chain combines TRBV30 with TRBJ2-5; D is ambiguous. V was trimmed by 0 bases and J by 1 base, leaving 9 bases between them. CDR1 GTSNPN and CDR2 SVGIG come from the germline V gene (reference sequence). The length of the CDR3 is 14 residues. The DNA of the CDR3 is TGTGCCTGGAGTGTAGTGTCTGGCCAAGAGACCCAGTACTTC. Protein sequence: CAWSVVSGQETQYF. The full variable domain, completed using reference TRBV30 and TRBJ2-5, is SQTIHQWPATLVQPVGSPLSLECTVEGTSNPNLYWYRQAAGRGLQLLFYSVGIGQISSEVPQNLSASRPQDRQFILSSKKLLLSDSGFYLCAWSVVSGQETQYFGPGTRLLVL.

This chain connects TRBV2 to TRBJ2-2; D is perhaps TRBD1 (5 bases). Germline lookup yields CDR1 SNHLY and CDR2 FYNNEI. This CDR3 has 15 amino acids. V dropped 4 bases and J dropped 2 bases, with 11 bases sitting between them. CDR3 residues: CASSGQPINTGELFF. The CDR3 nucleotides read TGTGCCAGCAGTGGACAGCCCATCAACACCGGGGAGCTGTTTTTT.

This clonotype has just a few counts. The chain joins TRBV28 to TRBJ2-1; D may correspond to TRBD1 or TRBD2 (5 bases each). This CDR3 contains 17 residues. Germline CDR1 reads MDHEN; CDR2 reads SYDVKM. The V gene lost 6 bases and the J gene lost 7 bases, with 25 bases spanning the gap. This CDR3 is CASSPSIGDRGGNEQFF. The CDR3 nucleotides are TGTGCCAGCAGCCCATCGATAGGTGATAGGGGCGGGAATGAGCAGTTCTTC.

The chain couples TRBV7-3 to TRBJ1-6; D is unresolved. V dropped 8 bases and J dropped 10 bases, with 15 bases sitting between them. Germline V lookup: CDR1 SGHTA, CDR2 FQGTGA. The CDR3 runs to 13 residues. In nucleotides, the CDR3 is TGTGCCAGCGCGGTCGGGCAAGGGTCACCCCTCCACTTT. Translating gives CASAVGQGSPLHF.

This clonotype was recorded a few times. The rearrangement joins TRBV28 to TRBJ1-5, with TRBD1 as a possible D gene (5 bases). This CDR3 has 17 amino acids. V was trimmed by 4 bases and J by 5 bases, leaving 21 bases between them. The germline gives CDR1 MDHEN, CDR2 SYDVKM. The CDR3 is CASSSLGPDLGDQPQHF. The DNA for the CDR3 is TGTGCCAGCAGTTCCCTGGGACCTGATTTGGGGGATCAGCCCCAGCATTTT.

This clonotype was seen a few times. This sequence joins TRBV2 and TRBJ2-3; a possible D gene is TRBD2 (5 bases). V lost 8 bases, J lost 0 bases, and 12 bases lay in between. Germline loops: CDR1 SNHLY, CDR2 FYNNEI. The CDR3 contains 14 residues. The DNA for the CDR3 is TGTGCCAGCGGACTTATGGAAAGCACAGATACGCAGTATTTT. It encodes CASGLMESTDTQYF.